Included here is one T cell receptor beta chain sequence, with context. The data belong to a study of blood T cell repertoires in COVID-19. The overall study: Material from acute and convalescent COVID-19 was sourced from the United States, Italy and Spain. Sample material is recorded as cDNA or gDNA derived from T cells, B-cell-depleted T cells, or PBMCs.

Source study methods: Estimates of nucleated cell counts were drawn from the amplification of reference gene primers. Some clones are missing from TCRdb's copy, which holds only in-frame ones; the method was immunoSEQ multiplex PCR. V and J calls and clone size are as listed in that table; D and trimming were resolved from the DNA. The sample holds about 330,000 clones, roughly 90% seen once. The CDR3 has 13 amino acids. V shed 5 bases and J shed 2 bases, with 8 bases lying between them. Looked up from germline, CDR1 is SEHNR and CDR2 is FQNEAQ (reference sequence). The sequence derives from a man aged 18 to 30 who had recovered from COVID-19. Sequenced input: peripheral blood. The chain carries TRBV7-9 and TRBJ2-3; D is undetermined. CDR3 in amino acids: CASSLGVTDTQYF. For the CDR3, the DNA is TGTGCCAGCAGCCTTGGAGTCACAGATACGCAGTATTTT.